This entry lists 11 T cell receptor beta chains sequenced from one sample in a study of T cell responses to AZD1222 COVID-19 vaccine. Here immunoSEQ multiplex PCR was the method, and the copy in TCRdb shows in-frame clones only, minus some. The sample yields over 100,000 clones, approximately 90% seen once. The material was peripheral blood, obtained on day 0 of AZD1222 vaccination. These receptor sequences come from an adult in good health.

V usage is TRBV7-9 and J usage is TRBJ2-7; no definite D call. The V end lost 4 bases, the J end lost 0 bases, and 10 bases lay between the germline ends. Germline V gene sequence: CDR1 SEHNR, CDR2 FQNEAQ (reference sequence). CDR3 length: 14 residues. This chain's CDR3 is CASSSVTTSYEQYF. Here the CDR3 DNA reads TGTGCCAGCAGCTCCGTGACCACCTCCTACGAGCAGTACTTC. Complete variable domain (other parts from reference TRBV7-9 and TRBJ2-7): DTGVSQNPRHKITKRGQNVTFRCDPISEHNRLYWYRQTLGQGPEFLTYFQNEAQLEKSRLLSDRFSAERPKGSFSTLEIQRTEQGDSAMYLCASSSVTTSYEQYFGPGTRLTVT.

The chain has TRBV5-4 and TRBJ2-6; TRBD1 matches at 7 bases. CDR1 and CDR2 from the germline V gene are SGHNT and YYREEE (reference sequence). J lost 2 bases, V lost 4 bases, and 6 bases had no gene match. The CDR3 runs to 16 residues. CDR3 DNA sequence: TGTGCCAGCAGCCCTCCTGGGACAGCTGGGGCCAACGTCCTGACTTTC. It is translated as CASSPPGTAGANVLTF.

The chain has TRBV4-1 and TRBJ2-7; D gene uncertain. Germline V gene lookup returns CDR1 MGHRA and CDR2 YSYEKL. The V end lost 2 bases, the J end lost 5 bases, and 16 bases lay between the germline ends. This CDR3 region has 15 residues. The CDR3 sequence: CASSQIASDYHEQYF. DNA for the CDR3: TGCGCCAGCAGCCAAATTGCCAGTGATTACCACGAGCAGTACTTC.

This clone was recorded once. This CDR3 is CASSDYWGPWTDTQYF. The CDR3 DNA reads TGTGCCAGCAGTGATTACTGGGGGCCCTGGACAGATACGCAGTATTTT. The rearrangement joins TRBV25-1 to TRBJ2-3; D perhaps matches TRBD1 (6 bases). V was cut by 3 bases and J by 3 bases, with 16 bases left in between. The V gene's germline CDR1 is MGHDK and CDR2 SYGVNS. This CDR3 is 16 amino acids long. Full variable domain (rest looked up from reference TRBV25-1 and TRBJ2-3): EADIYQTPRYLVIGTGKKITLECSQTMGHDKMYWYQQDPGMELHLIHYSYGVNSTEKGDLSSESTVSRIRTEHFPLTLESARPSHTSQYLCASSDYWGPWTDTQYFGPGTRLTVL.

This clone was counted a single time. The chain couples TRBV1 to TRBJ2-4; the D call in the table, TRBD2, was not verified against the DNA. TRBV1 is flagged as a pseudogene. The CDR3 covers 20 residues. The CDR3 loop reads CTSSQDWASGGLLAKNIQYF. The CDR3 coding sequence is TGCACCAGCAGCCAAGATTGGGCTAGCGGGGGACTTCTAGCCAAAAACATTCAGTACTTC.

The gene calls are TRBV12-5 and TRBJ2-3; D call uncertain. Per the germline V gene, CDR1 is LGHNT and CDR2 is FRNRAP. Between the trimmed V and J ends, which lost 1 base and 9 bases, there was a span of 14 bases. CDR3 size: 14 residues. The CDR3 region has the DNA TGTGCTAGTGGTTTGGCCCCCGAGGACCGGACGCAGTATTTT. Its translation: CASGLAPEDRTQYF.

The rearrangement uses TRBV3-1 (or the pseudogene TRBV3-2) and TRBJ2-3, with TRBD2 matching 12 bases. The germline gives CDR1 LGHDT, CDR2 YNNKEL (reference sequence). Trimming cost V 3 bases and J 1 base; bases outside gene matches: 14. The CDR3 contains 20 residues. The CDR3 DNA is TGTGCCAGCAGCCAGGAAGAGACTAGCGGGGGCACCTTCGGCACAGATACGCAGTATTTT. Its protein is CASSQEETSGGTFGTDTQYF.

This chain joins TRBV27 and TRBJ1-5; a possible D gene is TRBD1 (5 bases). This CDR3 is built from 19 residues. CDR1 and CDR2 (germline): MNHEY, SMNVEV (reference sequence). The ends were cut back, 5 bases at V and 0 bases at J, with 23 bases in the middle. The CDR3 region has the DNA TGTGCCAGCAGTCTTTACACCCCGGGGGATGTTTATAGCAATCAGCCCCAGCATTTT. Its translation is CASSLYTPGDVYSNQPQHF.

The rearrangement links TRBV5-4 to TRBJ2-7; TRBD1 matches at 7 bases. Germline V gene lookup returns CDR1 SGHNT and CDR2 YYREEE (reference sequence). The CDR3 consists of 13 residues. Germline trimming cut 4 bases from V and 7 bases from J; bases unmatched to any gene: 8. The CDR3 protein is CASSLTGAEEQYF. CDR3 in DNA: TGTGCCAGCAGCCTCACAGGGGCCGAGGAGCAGTACTTC.

The gene calls are TRBV11-2 and TRBJ1-1, with D perhaps TRBD1 (6 bases). CDR3 length: 13 residues. Germline CDR1 and CDR2: SGHAT and FQNNGV. The V end was cut by 5 bases, the J end by 1 base, with 8 bases between. The CDR3 coding sequence is TGTGCCAGCAGCGAGGGACAGAACACTGAAGCTTTCTTT. Amino acids: CASSEGQNTEAFF.

The V gene is TRBV6-6, the J gene TRBJ2-7; a possible D gene is TRBD2 (6 bases). The CDR3 length is 15 residues. Trimming removed 2 bases at V and 0 bases at J, with 11 bases between. In germline, CDR1 is MNHNY, CDR2 SVGAGI (reference sequence). The CDR3 DNA follows: TGTGCCAGCAGTTACGTGGACTACAGCTCCTACGAGCAGTACTTC. It is translated as CASSYVDYSSYEQYF.